The rows below give T cell receptor beta chains drawn from one sample of a study of vaccination effects on CD4 cells after COVID-19. These receptors have no identified antigens. Some clones are missing from TCRdb's copy, which holds only in-frame ones; the method was immunoSEQ multiplex PCR. The repertoire holds some 29,000 clones, approximately 64% seen once, with roughly 8.2% in the top ten. The sample in question was CD4+ T cells from PBMCs cultured with SARS-CoV-2 spike peptides, obtained after COVID-19 vaccination. The source is a human donor who received a COVID-19 vaccine. CDR3s include the opening cysteine and the closing phenylalanine or tryptophan. A D gene is named only where the DNA matches it firmly. Clone size is not always given. Where it is, it says once, few, many or a class for expanded clones.

clone size | J gene | D gene | V gene | CDR3 protein | CDR3 DNA
. | TRBJ2-7 | . | TRBV4-1 | CASSQEWRQSRAPHEQYF | TGCGCCAGCAGCCAAGAATGGCGACAGTCCCGAGCCCCCCACGAGCAGTACTTC
medium-sized | TRBJ2-5 | TRBD2 | TRBV10-1 | CASSVASGSSETQYF | TGCGCCAGCAGTGTTGCTAGCGGGAGTTCAGAGACCCAGTACTTC
. | TRBJ2-3 | . | TRBV12-3/TRBV12-4 | CASRASGTYTLIF | TGTGCCAGCAGAGCCTCCGGGACTTACACCCTTATTTTC
. | TRBJ1-4 | . | TRBV5-1 | CASSLSATNEKLFF | TGCGCCAGCAGCTTGAGCGCAACTAATGAAAAACTGTTTTTT
. | TRBJ1-4 | . | TRBV7-9 | CASSLDRTATNEKLFF | TGTGCCAGCAGCTTAGATCGAACTGCAACTAATGAAAAACTGTTTTTT
. | TRBJ1-1 | . | TRBV6-1 | CASSEARQYTEAFF | TGTGCCAGCAGTGAAGCGCGCCAGTACACTGAAGCTTTCTTT
few | TRBJ1-3 | TRBD1 | TRBV27 | CASSLGTGGDTIYF | TGTGCCAGCAGTCTAGGGACAGGGGGCGACACCATATATTTT
. | TRBJ1-2 | . | TRBV5-3 | CARSRPKLLGPWGDYGYTF | TGTGCCAGAAGCCGTCCGAAATTACTAGGCCCCTGGGGGGACTATGGCTACACCTTC
. | TRBJ2-5 | . | TRBV12-5 | CASGTGQETQYF | TGTGCTAGTGGTACAGGACAAGAGACCCAGTACTTC
. | TRBJ1-2 | TRBD1 | TRBV5-1 | CASSNLGQGARGYTF | TGCGCCAGCAGCAACTTGGGGCAGGGGGCTCGGGGCTACACCTTC
. | TRBJ1-5 | TRBD1 | TRBV4-1 | CASSQIQGTRGPQHF | TGCGCCAGCAGCCAAATACAGGGGACACGGGGCCCCCAGCATTTT
few | TRBJ2-3 | TRBD2 | TRBV4-2 | CASSQDPAPTSAATDTQYF | TGTGCCAGCAGCCAAGATCCCGCGCCTACTAGCGCAGCCACAGATACGCAGTATTTT
. | TRBJ2-2 | TRBD1 | TRBV4-2 | CASSLGQTNTGELFF | TGTGCCAGCAGCCTGGGACAGACGAACACCGGGGAGCTGTTTTTT
. | TRBJ1-6 | TRBD1 | TRBV2 | CASSERGLGTGSPLHF | TGTGCCAGCAGTGAGAGGGGATTGGGGACAGGGTCACCCCTCCACTTT
few | TRBJ2-2 | . | TRBV18 | CASSPRSGGSTGELFF | TGTGCCAGCTCACCACGGTCAGGCGGTTCCACCGGGGAGCTGTTTTTT
. | TRBJ2-6 | . | TRBV5-8 | CASSFGNSGANVLTF | TGTGCCAGCAGCTTTGGAAACTCTGGGGCCAACGTCCTGACTTTC
few | TRBJ1-2 | . | TRBV10-2 | CASRDTSNYGYTF | TGCGCCAGCCGGGACACTTCTAACTATGGCTACACCTTC
. | TRBJ2-2 | TRBD2 | TRBV23-1 | CASSQPGLAGGDGELFF | TGCGCCAGCAGTCAACCGGGACTAGCGGGAGGGGACGGGGAGCTGTTTTTT
. | TRBJ2-3 | . | TRBV12-3/TRBV12-4 | CASSFGGTDTQYF | TGTGCCAGCAGTTTTGGCGGCACAGATACGCAGTATTTT
. | TRBJ2-2 | . | TRBV19 | CASSIILGRLATGELFF | TGTGCCAGTAGTATAATTCTCGGTCGGCTAGCGACCGGGGAGCTGTTTTTT
. | TRBJ1-5 | . | TRBV7-9 | CASSLGTYQPQHF | TGTGCCAGCAGCTTAGGCACTTATCAGCCCCAGCATTTT
. | TRBJ1-6 | TRBD1 | TRBV5-1 | CASSLRTGGDSPLHF | TGCGCCAGCAGCTTAAGGACAGGGGGAGATTCACCCCTCCACTTT
. | TRBJ2-3 | TRBD2 | TRBV5-4 | CASSLELASTDTQYF | TGTGCCAGCAGCTTGGAACTAGCGTCGACAGATACGCAGTATTTT
. | TRBJ1-6 | . | TRBV19 | CASSIPWRTAVNSPLHF | TGTGCCAGTAGTATCCCGTGGAGGACAGCTGTTAATTCACCCCTCCACTTT
. | TRBJ2-2 | . | TRBV3-1/TRBV3-2 | CASSQDRDGELFF | TGTGCCAGCAGCCAAGACCGAGACGGGGAGCTGTTTTTT
. | TRBJ1-1 | . | TRBV6-5 | CASSYSMGGRLKAFF | TGTGCCAGCAGTTACTCGATGGGGGGAAGACTGAAAGCTTTCTTT
. | TRBJ2-7 | TRBD1 | TRBV5-4 | CASSSGQGLTYEQYF | TGTGCCAGCAGCTCGGGACAGGGGTTGACCTACGAGCAGTACTTC
. | TRBJ1-1 | . | TRBV18 | CASSGGAGNTEAFF | TGTGCCAGCTCAGGAGGGGCCGGGAACACTGAAGCTTTCTTT
. | TRBJ2-3 | TRBD1 | TRBV6-8 | CASSSKHRGKWTDTQYF | TGTGCCAGCAGTTCAAAACACAGGGGGAAATGGACAGATACGCAGTATTTT
few | TRBJ1-5 | . | TRBV27 | CASSLGGGHSNQPQHF | TGTGCCAGCAGTTTAGGAGGCGGTCATAGCAATCAGCCCCAGCATTTT
few | TRBJ2-2 | TRBD2 | TRBV6-4 | CASSATSGNTGELFF | TGTGCCAGCAGTGCTACTAGCGGGAACACCGGGGAGCTGTTTTTT
. | TRBJ2-3 | . | TRBV6-4 | CASRGPSTDTQYF | TGTGCCAGCAGGGGACCTTCCACAGATACGCAGTATTTT
few | TRBJ2-7 | . | TRBV12-5 | CASGLVDNELVYEQYF | TGTGCTAGTGGTTTGGTAGATAATGAGCTGGTGTACGAGCAGTACTTC
. | TRBJ2-7 | . | TRBV19 | CASSMGDPVSPILRASYEQYF | TGTGCCAGTAGTATGGGGGACCCGGTTTCTCCCATCCTACGAGCATCTTACGAGCAGTACTTC
. | TRBJ1-4 | TRBD1 | TRBV27 | CASSFLFGTDNEKLFF | TGTGCCAGCAGTTTCCTCTTCGGGACAGATAATGAAAAACTGTTTTTT
. | TRBJ2-1 | . | TRBV5-1 | CASSFRQGSNEQFF | TGCGCCAGCAGCTTTCGGCAGGGAAGCAATGAGCAGTTCTTC
. | TRBJ2-5 | TRBD1 | TRBV5-6 | CASSSVRDRGPDEETQYF | TGTGCCAGCAGCTCGGTCCGGGACAGGGGGCCCGATGAAGAGACCCAGTACTTC
. | TRBJ1-4 | TRBD1 | TRBV5-1 | CASSLWPGQGGTGKLFF | TGCGCCAGCAGCTTGTGGCCCGGACAGGGAGGTACTGGGAAACTGTTTTTT
. | TRBJ2-7 | . | TRBV28 | CASSLSAGGSYEQYF | TGTGCCAGCAGTTTATCAGCGGGCGGGTCCTACGAGCAGTACTTC
. | TRBJ1-1 | . | TRBV5-4 | CASSFPGGTEAFF | TGTGCCAGCAGCTTCCCCGGTGGGACTGAAGCTTTCTTT
once | TRBJ1-2 | . | TRBV6-5 | CASSNSGADGYTF | TGTGCCAGCTCAAATTCAGGGGCCGATGGCTACACCTTC
. | TRBJ1-1 | . | TRBV10-3 | CAISVTGNTEAFF | TGTGCCATCAGTGTAACGGGAAACACTGAAGCTTTCTTT
. | TRBJ2-5 | . | TRBV6-5 | CASSITTQYF | TGTGCCAGCAGTATTACGACCCAGTACTTC
. | TRBJ2-3 | . | TRBV4-2 | CASSPRFGVDTQYF | TGTGCCAGCAGCCCCCGTTTCGGGGTAGATACGCAGTATTTT
. | TRBJ1-1 | TRBD1 | TRBV10-3 | CAISERDRTNTEAFF | TGTGCCATCAGTGAACGGGACAGAACGAACACTGAAGCTTTCTTT